In this sample, the clone carrying this T cell receptor (beta chain) turned up many times. The data were obtained in a study of T cells after yellow fever vaccination. Via MiXCR, TCRdb re-called the 5' RACE reads, giving one row per CDR3 protein. The sample lists under 55,000 distinct CDR3 sequences, around 6.7% occurring once. CDR3 size: 17 residues. Germline V CDR1 and CDR2: SGDLS, YYNGEE. V gave up 4 bases and J gave up 0 bases; unmatched junction bases: 12. General study results and limits: Subsequent booster samples again held most clones from primary vaccination (around 96% CD4, approximately 86% CD8). Any FACS-sorted repertoire could hold abundant clonotypes that contaminate it from the bulk population.

The J gene is TRBJ2-7, the V gene TRBV9; 8 bases agree with TRBD2. This material consisted of CD8+ T cells not binding an NS4B(214-222) dextramer, sorted from PBMCs, taken approximately 40 days after the first yellow fever vaccination. This TCR derives from a man between 18 and 35 years old who received the YFV17D yellow fever vaccine. The CDR3 region is CASSPFLSGALSYEQYF. The CDR3 DNA follows: TGTGCCAGCAGCCCTTTTCTTAGCGGGGCGCTCTCCTACGAGCAGTACTTC.